The 17 T cell receptor beta chains below come from one sample, sequenced in a study of T-cell memory formation after mild COVID-19 (dated by TCRdb to about 2021). Libraries were built with 5' RACE. The instrument given in TCRdb is Illumina NovaSeq 6000. TCRdb trimmed public reads at Q25 via fastp, called clones via MiXCR and kept in-frame beta chains. When rows share a CDR3 protein, they turn into one entry using the most common DNA and genes. The sample records about 310,000 distinct CDR3 sequences, 15% to 20% of which are singletons. The ten largest clones capture around 20% of the sample. Sequencing input: PBMCs or a T cell subset sorted from them (not recorded which). The receptors stem from a man younger than 30 who had mild COVID-19 (a few samples of this study predate the infection). The sample titles of this study are shuffled in the database, so cell type and time point are left out; the donor was told from shared clones.

This rearrangement joins TRBV4-3 to TRBJ1-1, with D unresolved. The CDR3 extends over 13 amino acids. CDR1 is LGHNA, CDR2 YSLEER, per germline. V was shortened by 1 base and J by 11 bases, with 14 bases between the two germline ends. The CDR3: CASSQVPGLPAFF. The CDR3 nucleotides are TGCGCCAGCAGCCAAGTACCCGGCCTCCCGGCTTTCTTT.

The genes are TRBV9 and TRBJ2-2, with D hard to call. V was trimmed by 3 bases and J by 6 bases, leaving 12 bases between them. This CDR3 has 14 amino acids. Germline-derived CDR1 and CDR2 are SGDLS and YYNGEE. The CDR3 nucleotides are TGTGCCAGCAGCGCCTTAACTGGGGCCGGGGAGCTGTTTTTT. This encodes CASSALTGAGELFF.

This sequence joins TRBV6-1 and TRBJ2-7; 7 nucleotides agree with TRBD1. This CDR3 region has 14 residues. V shed 5 bases, J shed 3 bases, and the junction held 7 bases outside the gene matches. Germline assignment: CDR1 MNHNS and CDR2 SASEGT. CDR3 region: CASSFSQGRYEQYV. The CDR3 nucleotides read TGTGCCAGCAGTTTCTCACAGGGGCGCTACGAGCAGTACGTC.

The chain has TRBV24-1 and TRBJ2-5; D is unresolved. Trimming took 6 bases from V and 4 from J, leaving 17 bases between them. Germline V lookup: CDR1 KGHDR, CDR2 SFDVKD. The CDR3 consists of 15 residues. For the CDR3, the DNA is TGTGCCACCAGTTTGGGATCCGGCGGTGGAGAGACCCAGTACTTC. Translating it yields CATSLGSGGGETQYF.

This clonotype was recorded at least ten times. V and J are TRBV7-2 and TRBJ2-4; D might be TRBD2 (7 bases). V dropped 5 bases and J dropped 3 bases, with 17 bases sitting between them. CDR1 is SGHTA, CDR2 FQGNSA, per germline. The CDR3 totals 16 residues. The CDR3 loop is CASSHHTGRDKNIQYF. CDR3 bases: TGTGCCAGCAGCCATCATACAGGGAGGGACAAAAACATTCAGTACTTC.

There are a few counts of this clonotype. J is TRBJ2-7 and V is TRBV6-2 or TRBV6-3; D gene uncertain. The germline CDR1 and CDR2 sequences are MNHEY and SVGEGT. Trimming took off 0 bases at V and 4 bases at J, with 7 bases between the two ends. This CDR3 contains 13 residues. In DNA, the CDR3 is TGTGCCAGCAGTTACTCGAAATCTTACGAGCAGTACTTC. The encoded protein is CASSYSKSYEQYF.

This clonotype was detected ten times or more. J is TRBJ2-3 and V is TRBV5-6, with 7 nucleotides matching TRBD2. The CDR3 contains 15 residues. Germline trimming cut 0 bases from V and 6 bases from J; bases unmatched to any gene: 7. Looked up from germline, CDR1 is SGHDT and CDR2 is YYEEEE. CDR3 in DNA: TGTGCCAGCAGCTTGGACGCCCTGCGGGGGGATACGCAGTATTTT. Protein sequence: CASSLDALRGDTQYF.

In this sample, this clonotype turned up a few times. The chain links TRBV4-1 to TRBJ2-5; D could derive from TRBD1 or TRBD2 (5 bases each). Germline loops: CDR1 MGHRA, CDR2 YSYEKL. The CDR3 has 15 amino acids. Trimming removed 2 bases from V and 5 bases from J, with 15 bases in between. CDR3 residues: CASSQIMRGRETQYF. DNA for the CDR3: TGCGCCAGCAGCCAAATTATGAGGGGACGCGAGACCCAGTACTTC.

The CDR3 coding sequence is TGTGCCAGCAGCTTAGTTTGGCGGCAGCTAAACACCGGGGAGCTGTTTTTT. This encodes CASSLVWRQLNTGELFF. The chain joins TRBV7-9 to TRBJ2-2; D not certain. Trimming left V 1 base short and J 2 bases short, with 14 bases between. Germline CDR1 SEHNR, CDR2 FQNEAQ (reference sequence). This CDR3 is built from 17 residues.

This clonotype was recorded a few times. The rearrangement joins TRBV28 to TRBJ2-7; 7 positions agree with TRBD1. Germline assignment: CDR1 MDHEN and CDR2 SYDVKM. The CDR3 has 13 amino acids. The trim removed 7 bases at V and 0 bases at J, leaving 3 bases unmatched. The CDR3: CASTGQPSYEQYV. CDR3 bases: TGTGCCAGCACGGGACAGCCCTCCTACGAGCAGTACGTC.

This clonotype was counted between two and nine times. The chain couples TRBV18 to TRBJ1-4; TRBD1 might be the D (6 bases). There are 14 residues in the CDR3. Trimming cost V 6 bases and J 4 bases, with 12 bases left between them. Germline V gene lookup returns CDR1 KGHSH and CDR2 LQKENI. DNA for the CDR3: TGTGCCAGCTCGTCCAGGGGTATTAATGAAAAACTGTTTTTT. It encodes CASSSRGINEKLFF.

The rearrangement uses TRBV7-3 and TRBJ2-2; 11 bases are shared with TRBD1. The CDR3 runs 16 residues. Germline CDR1 is SGHTA and CDR2 is FQGTGA. V trimming: 0 bases; J trimming: 6 bases; junction bases outside the gene matches: 3. The chain's CDR3 is CASSLTPGQGAGELFF. CDR3 sequence (DNA): TGTGCCAGCAGCTTAACGCCGGGACAGGGGGCCGGGGAGCTGTTTTTT.

The chain is built from TRBV6-5 and TRBJ1-5, with 7 nucleotides matching TRBD1. Per germline, CDR1 MNHEY and CDR2 SVGAGI. Trimming removed 5 bases from V and 14 bases from J; junction bases left unmatched: 9. CDR3 length: 12 residues. The CDR3 bases are TGTGCCAGCAGTGAGTACAGGGGCCCGGAGCATTTT. Translated: CASSEYRGPEHF.

In its sample, this clonotype was seen a few times. The rearrangement joins TRBV2 to TRBJ2-7; the D gene could be TRBD1 or TRBD2 (6 bases each). V was cut by 2 bases and J by 3 bases, with 20 bases left in between. This CDR3 is 17 amino acids long. Germline CDR1 and CDR2: SNHLY and FYNNEI. The CDR3 bases are TGTGCCAGCAGTGAATTCGGAGGGACACTCCAGGACTACGAGCAGTACTTC. Translating gives CASSEFGGTLQDYEQYF.

This chain joins TRBV10-3 and TRBJ1-3; 8 bases are shared with TRBD1. Germline CDR1 ENHRY, CDR2 SYGVKD. V shed 4 bases, J shed 2 bases, and the junction held 4 bases outside the gene matches. The CDR3 sequence is 15 residues long. The DNA for the CDR3 is TGTGCCATCAGTGCTACAGGGGGGACTGGAAACACCATATATTTT. Translating it yields CAISATGGTGNTIYF.

The DNA of the CDR3 is TGTGCCATCATCAGAGATACGGGGGACACCATATATTTT. Its translation is CAIIRDTGDTIYF. The chain joins TRBV10-3 to TRBJ1-3, with D possibly matching TRBD1 (5 bases). V lost 7 bases, J lost 8 bases, and 15 bases lay in between. The CDR3 is 13 residues long. Germline V gene sequence: CDR1 ENHRY, CDR2 SYGVKD.

This clonotype has just a few counts. The gene calls are TRBV7-3 and TRBJ2-1; the match to TRBD2 covers 7 bases. After removal of 6 bases from V and 8 bases from J, the junction contained 7 bases not matched to a gene. Germline values: CDR1 SGHTA, CDR2 FQGTGA. The CDR3 has 13 residues. Here the CDR3 reads CASSRTSLHEQFF. The DNA of the CDR3 is TGTGCCAGCAGTCGGACTAGTCTACATGAGCAGTTCTTC.